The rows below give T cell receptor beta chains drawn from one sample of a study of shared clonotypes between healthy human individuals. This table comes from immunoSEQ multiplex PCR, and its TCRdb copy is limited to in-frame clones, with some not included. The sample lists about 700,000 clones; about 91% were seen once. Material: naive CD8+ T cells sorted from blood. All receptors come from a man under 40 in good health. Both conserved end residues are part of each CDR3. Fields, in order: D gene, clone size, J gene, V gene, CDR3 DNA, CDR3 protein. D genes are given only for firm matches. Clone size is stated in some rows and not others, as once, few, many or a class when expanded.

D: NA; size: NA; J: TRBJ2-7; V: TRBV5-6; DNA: TGTGCCAGCAGCAGGGGTTTGGACTACGAGCAGTACTTC; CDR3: CASSRGLDYEQYF
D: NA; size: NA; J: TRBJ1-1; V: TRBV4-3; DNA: TGCGCCAGCAGCCAAGTAGAAAGGGGCGACACTGAAGCTTTCTTT; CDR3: CASSQVERGDTEAFF
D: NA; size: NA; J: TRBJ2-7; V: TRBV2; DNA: TGTGCCAGCCTCGGGGTATCCTACGAGCAGTACTTC; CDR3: CASLGVSYEQYF
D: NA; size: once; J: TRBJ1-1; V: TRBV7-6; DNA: TGTGCCAGCAGCCCTCAGGTCAGCATCGTGAACACTGAAGCTTTCTTT; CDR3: CASSPQVSIVNTEAFF
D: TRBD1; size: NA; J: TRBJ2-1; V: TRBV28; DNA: TGTGCCAGCAGCCAGGGACAGTGGGTAGAGGGCCTTCACAATGAGCAGTTCTTC; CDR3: CASSQGQWVEGLHNEQFF
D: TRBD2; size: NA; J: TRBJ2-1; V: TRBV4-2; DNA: TGTGCCAGCAGCCCGGGGGGAGTTTTCGGTGAGCAGTTCTTC; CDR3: CASSPGGVFGEQFF
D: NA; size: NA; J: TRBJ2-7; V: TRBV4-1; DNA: TGCGCCAGCAGCCAAGACAGCGACAGTTCCTACGAGCAGTACTTC; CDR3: CASSQDSDSSYEQYF
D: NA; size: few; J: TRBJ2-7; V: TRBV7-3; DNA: TGTGCCAGCAGCTTATTCCCGAGTTCGGCGTACGAGCAGTACTTC; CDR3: CASSLFPSSAYEQYF
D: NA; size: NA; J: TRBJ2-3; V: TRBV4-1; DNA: TGCGCCACCTCCCTGCGGGGACCCCCCACAGATACGCAGTATTTT; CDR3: CATSLRGPPTDTQYF
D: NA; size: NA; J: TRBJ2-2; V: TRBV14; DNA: TGTGCCAGCAGCCAAGCGAGCGAGCCCCCCGGGGAGCTGTTTTTT; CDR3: CASSQASEPPGELFF
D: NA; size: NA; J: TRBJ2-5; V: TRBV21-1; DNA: TGTGCCAGCAGCAAAAGGACAGGGGGAAAAGAGACCCAGTACTTC; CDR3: CASSKRTGGKETQYF
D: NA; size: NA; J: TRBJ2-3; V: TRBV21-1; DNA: TGTGCCAGCAGCAATGCCCCGGGTTGGCGGACAGATACGCAGTATTTT; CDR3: CASSNAPGWRTDTQYF
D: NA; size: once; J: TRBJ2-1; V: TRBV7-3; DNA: TGTGCCAGCAGCACGGACTGGTCGAGCTCCTACAATGAGCAGTTCTTC; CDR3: CASSTDWSSSYNEQFF
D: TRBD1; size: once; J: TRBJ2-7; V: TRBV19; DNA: TGTGCCAGTAGTACCCGGGACAGGTACGAGCAGTACTTC; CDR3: CASSTRDRYEQYF
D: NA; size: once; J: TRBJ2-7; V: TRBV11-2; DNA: TGTGCCAGCAGCTTAGCCCTAAGTCCTGAGCAGTACTTC; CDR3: CASSLALSPEQYF
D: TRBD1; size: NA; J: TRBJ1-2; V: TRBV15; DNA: TGTGCCACCAAATCCGGGACAGGGAATTATGGCTACACCTTC; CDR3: CATKSGTGNYGYTF
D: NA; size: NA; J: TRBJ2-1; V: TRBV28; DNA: TGTGCCAGCAGTTTGGGTGGGGCTGAGCAGTTCTTC; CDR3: CASSLGGAEQFF
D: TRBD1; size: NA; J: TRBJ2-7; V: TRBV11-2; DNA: TGTGCCAGCAGCTTAGATTGGGACAGGGTCCACGAGCAGTACTTC; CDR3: CASSLDWDRVHEQYF
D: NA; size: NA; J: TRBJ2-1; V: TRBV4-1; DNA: TGCGCCAGCAGCCAAGAGGGCAATGAGCAGTTCTTC; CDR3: CASSQEGNEQFF
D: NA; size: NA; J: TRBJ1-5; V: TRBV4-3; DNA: TGCGCCAGCAGCCAAGATTGGCAGAACAGCAATCAGCCCCAGCATTTT; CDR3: CASSQDWQNSNQPQHF
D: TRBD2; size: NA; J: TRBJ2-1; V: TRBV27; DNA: TGTGCCAGCAAAGCGGGGAATGAGCAGTTCTTC; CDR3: CASKAGNEQFF
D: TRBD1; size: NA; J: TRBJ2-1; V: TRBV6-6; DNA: TGTGCCAGCAGTTACGAGGGGGCAGTTCACAATGAGCAGTTCTTC; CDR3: CASSYEGAVHNEQFF
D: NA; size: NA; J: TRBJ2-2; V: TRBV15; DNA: TGTGCCACCAGTGCTGTGACTTGGGTCACCGGGGAGCTGTTTTTT; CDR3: CATSAVTWVTGELFF
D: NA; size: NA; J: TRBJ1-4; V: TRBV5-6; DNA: TGTGCCAGCAGCTTGGTTGGGGGGACTAATGAAAAACTGTTTTTT; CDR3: CASSLVGGTNEKLFF
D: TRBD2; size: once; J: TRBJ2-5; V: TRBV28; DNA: TGTGCCAGCAGTCTAGAACTAGCGGGGGTCTTTTCGGCCCAGTACTTC; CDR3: CASSLELAGVFSAQYF
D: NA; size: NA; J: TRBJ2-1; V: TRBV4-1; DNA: TGCGCCAGCAGCCAAGAATCCAGGGTCCTGGAGCAGTTCTTC; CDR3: CASSQESRVLEQFF
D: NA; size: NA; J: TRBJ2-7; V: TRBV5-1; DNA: TGCGCCAGCACTTACGGGGGCTCCTACGAGCAGTACTTT; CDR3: CASTYGGSYEQYF
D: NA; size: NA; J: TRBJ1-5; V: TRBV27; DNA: TGTGCCAGCAGTCCAGCAGGGTTTCGGCCCCAGCATTTT; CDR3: CASSPAGFRPQHF
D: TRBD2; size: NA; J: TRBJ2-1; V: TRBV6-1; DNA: TGTGCCAGCAGTGATGGGACTAGCGGGTACAATGAGCAGTTCTTC; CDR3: CASSDGTSGYNEQFF
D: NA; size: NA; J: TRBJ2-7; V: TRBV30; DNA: TGTGCCTCCACCGGGCTAGTCCACGAGCAGTACTTC; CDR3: CASTGLVHEQYF
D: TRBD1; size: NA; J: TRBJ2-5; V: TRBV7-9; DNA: TGTGCCAGCAGCCCCGGACAGGGAGAGGTGCAAGAGACCCAGTACTTC; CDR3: CASSPGQGEVQETQYF
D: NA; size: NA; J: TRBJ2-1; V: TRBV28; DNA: TGTGCCAGCAATAGCTGGAATTCCTACAATGAGCAGTTCTTC; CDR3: CASNSWNSYNEQFF
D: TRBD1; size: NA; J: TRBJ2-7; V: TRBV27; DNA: TGTGCCAGCAGTCCGGGACAGGGACGTGGCGAGCAGTACTTC; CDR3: CASSPGQGRGEQYF
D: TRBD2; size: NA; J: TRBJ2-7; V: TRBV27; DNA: TGTGCCAGCAGTCCTACTCCGGGACTAGCGAACGAGCAGTACTTC; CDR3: CASSPTPGLANEQYF
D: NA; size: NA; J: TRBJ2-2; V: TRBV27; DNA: TGTGCCAGCAGTTCAGTCGGTCGGGAGCTGTTTTTT; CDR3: CASSSVGRELFF
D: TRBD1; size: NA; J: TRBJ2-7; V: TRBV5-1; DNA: TGCGCCAGCAGCCTCGGGACAGGGCGGTACGAGCAGTACTTC; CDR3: CASSLGTGRYEQYF
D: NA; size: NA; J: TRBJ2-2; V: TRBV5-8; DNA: TGTGCCAGCAGCTTGCTCACTAGCTCTTTGGACACCGGGGAGCTGTTTTTT; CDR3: CASSLLTSSLDTGELFF
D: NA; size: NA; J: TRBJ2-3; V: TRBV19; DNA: TGTGCCAGTAGTATCACTGCCCCGGGAGATACGCAGTATTTT; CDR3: CASSITAPGDTQYF
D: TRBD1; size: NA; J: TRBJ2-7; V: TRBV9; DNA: TGTGCCAGCAGCCCGTCCGGGACAGGGGCCTACGAGCAGTACTTC; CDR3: CASSPSGTGAYEQYF
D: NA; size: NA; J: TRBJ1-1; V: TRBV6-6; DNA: TGTGCCAGCAGGCCCCCTGAGGCCGTTGAAGCTTTCTTT; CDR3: CASRPPEAVEAFF
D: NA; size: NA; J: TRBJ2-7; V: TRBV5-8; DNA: TGTGCCAGCAGCCTCATCTACGAGCAGTACTTC; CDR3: CASSLIYEQYF
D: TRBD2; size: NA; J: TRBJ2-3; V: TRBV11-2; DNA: TGTGCCAGCAACCCCGGAGCGGGGAGGGGAACAGATACGCAGTATTTT; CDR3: CASNPGAGRGTDTQYF
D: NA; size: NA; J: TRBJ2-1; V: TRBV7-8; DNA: TGTGCCAGCAGCAACGGACTCGACAATGAGCAGTTCTTC; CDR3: CASSNGLDNEQFF
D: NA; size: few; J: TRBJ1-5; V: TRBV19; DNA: TGTGCCAGTAGTTCCCCCACGGGATTTAGCAATCAGCCCCAGCATTTT; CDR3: CASSSPTGFSNQPQHF
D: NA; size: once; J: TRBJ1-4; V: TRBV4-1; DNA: TGCGCCAGCCGATCGATAGAGGAACTGTTTTTT; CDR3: CASRSIEELFF
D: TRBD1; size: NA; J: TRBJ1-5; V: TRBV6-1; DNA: TGTGCCACAGGACAGGGGGCACATAGCAATCAGCCCCAGCATTTT; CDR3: CATGQGAHSNQPQHF
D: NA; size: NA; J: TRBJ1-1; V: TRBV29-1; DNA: TGCAGCGTTGAAGACTTGGTGAACACTGAAGCTTTCTTT; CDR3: CSVEDLVNTEAFF
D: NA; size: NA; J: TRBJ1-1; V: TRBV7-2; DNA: TGTGCCAGCAGCTTAAAGGGGTTGCGAGCTTTCTTT; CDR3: CASSLKGLRAFF
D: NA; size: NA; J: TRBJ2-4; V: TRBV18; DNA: TGTGCCAGCTCACCCCTCGGGCAGAACAAAAACATTCAGTACTTC; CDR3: CASSPLGQNKNIQYF
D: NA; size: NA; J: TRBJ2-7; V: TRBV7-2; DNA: TGTGCCAGCAGCTTTGAACAGGGTTATAGGTGGTACGAGCAGTACTTC; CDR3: CASSFEQGYRWYEQYF
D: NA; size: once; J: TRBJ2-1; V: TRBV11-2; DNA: TGTGCCAGCAGCTCTAGCGTCCATGAGCAGTTCTTC; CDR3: CASSSSVHEQFF
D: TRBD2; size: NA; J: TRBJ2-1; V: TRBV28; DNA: TGTGCCAGCAGTTTAGGGACTAGCAGCGACAATGAGCAGTTCTTC; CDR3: CASSLGTSSDNEQFF
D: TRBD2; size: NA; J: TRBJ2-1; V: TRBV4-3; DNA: TGCGCCAGCAGCCAAGATAGTCTAGCGGGATCCTACAATGAGCAGTTCTTC; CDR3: CASSQDSLAGSYNEQFF
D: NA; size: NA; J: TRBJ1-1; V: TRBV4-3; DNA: TGCGCCAGCAGCCAACCGGGGCCGAACACTGAAGCTTTCTTT; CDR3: CASSQPGPNTEAFF
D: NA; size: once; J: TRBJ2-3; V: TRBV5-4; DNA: TGTGCCAGCAGCTTGGTAGAGAGAGGCACAGATACGCAGTATTTT; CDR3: CASSLVERGTDTQYF
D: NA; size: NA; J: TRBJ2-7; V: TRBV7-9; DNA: TGTGCCAGCAGCTTAGGGACAGCTCCGCCGAGGGAGCAGTACTTC; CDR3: CASSLGTAPPREQYF